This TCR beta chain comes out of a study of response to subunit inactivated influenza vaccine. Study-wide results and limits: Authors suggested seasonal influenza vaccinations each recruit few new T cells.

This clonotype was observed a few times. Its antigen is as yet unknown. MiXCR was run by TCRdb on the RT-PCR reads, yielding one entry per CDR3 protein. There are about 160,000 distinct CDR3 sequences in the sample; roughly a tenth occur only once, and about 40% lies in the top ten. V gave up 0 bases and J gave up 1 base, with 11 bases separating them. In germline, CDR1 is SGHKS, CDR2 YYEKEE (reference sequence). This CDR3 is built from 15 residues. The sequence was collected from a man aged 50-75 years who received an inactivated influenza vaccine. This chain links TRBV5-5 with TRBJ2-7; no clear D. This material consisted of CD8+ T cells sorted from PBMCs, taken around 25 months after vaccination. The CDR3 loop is CASSLEGFGSYEQYF. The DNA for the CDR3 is TGTGCCAGCAGCTTGGAAGGGTTCGGGTCCTACGAGCAGTACTTC.